The rows below give T cell receptor beta chains drawn from one sample of a study of T cell responses to AZD1222 COVID-19 vaccine. Assay used: immunoSEQ multiplex PCR; TCRdb lists only in-frame clones, some missing. The table records 65,000 to 75,000 clones, around nine tenths of them present only once. Sequenced here: peripheral blood, sampled 28 days after the second dose of the MenACWY control vaccine. The origin of the receptors is an adult who received the MenACWY meningococcal vaccine as a control. Each CDR3 is given with its conserved first and last residue. D genes are given only for firm matches. Some rows mark clone size as missing; the rest say once, few, many or name a class of expanded clone.

clone size	CDR3 length	D gene	V gene	J gene	CDR3 protein	CDR3 DNA
NA	12	NA	TRBV5-1	TRBJ2-3	CASSLVQGTQYF	TGCGCCAGCAGCTTGGTACAGGGTACGCAGTATTTT
once	13	NA	TRBV30	TRBJ1-1	CAWDTGFGTEAFF	TGTGCCTGGGACACAGGGTTCGGGACTGAAGCTTTCTTT
NA	16	NA	TRBV4-1	TRBJ2-3	CASSQVVGLGDDTQYF	TGCGCCAGCAGCCAAGTAGTTGGCCTTGGAGACGATACGCAGTATTTT
NA	15	TRBD1	TRBV4-1	TRBJ1-2	CASSQDLDRVRGYTF	TGCGCCAGCAGCCAAGATCTAGACAGGGTAAGGGGCTACACCTTC
NA	18	TRBD1	TRBV10-3	TRBJ2-1	CAISGGQGGPPGDNEQFF	TGTGCCATCAGTGGTGGACAGGGGGGACCCCCCGGCGACAATGAGCAGTTCTTC
NA	14	NA	TRBV28	TRBJ1-2	CASSGVGVYYGYTF	TGTGCCAGCAGTGGGGTTGGGGTTTACTATGGCTACACCTTC
NA	14	NA	TRBV19	TRBJ1-5	CASSITWLDQPQHF	TGTGCCAGTAGTATCACATGGTTGGATCAGCCCCAGCATTTT
once	13	NA	TRBV11-3	TRBJ1-1	CASSLAENTEAFF	TGTGCCAGCAGCTTAGCCGAGAACACTGAAGCTTTCTTT
NA	15	TRBD2	TRBV4-1	TRBJ2-2	CASSTLAGVGGELFF	TGCGCCAGCAGCACCCTAGCGGGAGTGGGCGGGGAGCTGTTTTTT
NA	13	NA	TRBV5-1	TRBJ1-5	CASSLTGQQPQHF	TGCGCCAGCAGCTTAACAGGGCAACAGCCCCAGCATTTT
NA	15	NA	TRBV5-1	TRBJ1-1	CASSLEVGLDTEAFF	TGCGCCAGCAGCTTGGAGGTAGGCCTAGACACTGAAGCTTTCTTT
NA	16	NA	TRBV4-3	TRBJ1-3	CASSRVAAGSGNTIYF	TGCGCCAGCAGCCGAGTGGCGGCCGGCTCTGGAAACACCATATATTTT
NA	17	NA	TRBV5-5	TRBJ2-2	CASSRSGAGTNTGELFF	TGTGCCAGCAGCCGATCGGGGGCAGGGACGAACACCGGGGAGCTGTTTTTT
NA	15	NA	TRBV24-1	TRBJ2-1	CATNGPREGFNEQFF	TGTGCCACTAACGGACCTAGAGAGGGCTTCAATGAGCAGTTCTTC
NA	17	TRBD2	TRBV7-3	TRBJ2-1	CASSTNGPAGNPNEQFF	TGTGCCAGCAGCACGAACGGCCCAGCGGGGAATCCCAATGAGCAGTTCTTC
NA	17	NA	TRBV7-2	TRBJ2-1	CASSFEVYSVSYNEQFF	TGTGCCAGCAGCTTTGAGGTTTATAGCGTGTCCTACAATGAGCAGTTCTTC
NA	13	NA	TRBV7-9	TRBJ1-3	CASSLDSRNTIYF	TGTGCCAGCAGCTTAGACTCTAGAAACACCATATATTTT
NA	11	NA	TRBV9	TRBJ2-7	CASSRDAEQYF	TGTGCCAGCAGCCGAGATGCGGAGCAGTACTTC
NA	11	NA	TRBV11-3	TRBJ1-1	CASKPRYGAFF	TGTGCCAGCAAACCGAGGTACGGAGCTTTCTTT
NA	17	NA	TRBV5-4	TRBJ1-2	CASRYRRGGEVTSGYTF	TGTGCCAGCAGGTACCGACGAGGTGGCGAGGTGACATCTGGCTACACCTTC
NA	17	NA	TRBV28	TRBJ2-2	CASRGWGLARNTGELFF	TGTGCCAGCAGGGGATGGGGTCTAGCGAGAAACACCGGGGAGCTGTTTTTT
NA	16	NA	TRBV28	TRBJ1-1	CASSFYRQVSNTEAFF	TGTGCCAGCAGTTTTTACAGACAGGTCTCGAACACTGAAGCTTTCTTT
NA	17	NA	TRBV4-1	TRBJ2-2	CASSQHRDPANTGELFF	TGCGCCAGCAGCCAGCACCGGGACCCGGCGAACACCGGGGAGCTGTTTTTT
once	16	NA	TRBV21-1	TRBJ1-2	CASRCKGGGANYGYTF	TGTGCCAGCCGCTGCAAAGGCGGGGGCGCGAACTATGGCTACACCTTC
once	13	NA	TRBV29-1	TRBJ2-2	CSVEATRTGELFF	TGCAGCGTTGAAGCGACTAGGACCGGGGAGCTGTTTTTT
NA	11	NA	TRBV19	TRBJ1-1	CASSGGGEAFF	TGTGCCAGTAGTGGCGGAGGGGAAGCTTTCTTT
NA	17	NA	TRBV3-1/TRBV3-2	TRBJ1-2	CASSPYPRQSTNYGYTF	TGTGCCAGCAGCCCTTACCCCAGACAGTCAACTAACTATGGCTACACCTTC
NA	15	NA	TRBV11-3	TRBJ1-5	CASSFESGVSQPQHF	TGTGCCAGCAGCTTTGAGTCAGGGGTCTCTCAGCCCCAGCATTTT
NA	15	TRBD1	TRBV29-1	TRBJ1-2	CSVEDWFDRANGYTF	TGCAGCGTTGAAGATTGGTTCGACAGGGCCAACGGCTACACCTTC
NA	16	TRBD1	TRBV9	TRBJ1-4	CASSVTTGGVNEKLFF	TGTGCCAGCAGCGTAACTACAGGGGGGGTAAATGAAAAACTGTTTTTT
NA	14	TRBD1	TRBV5-1	TRBJ1-2	CASSLDRGIEGYTF	TGCGCCAGCAGCTTGGACAGGGGGATCGAGGGCTACACCTTC
NA	14	NA	TRBV3-1/TRBV3-2	TRBJ1-2	CASSQFTGTGGYTF	TGTGCCAGCAGCCAATTCACAGGGACTGGGGGCTACACCTTC
NA	15	TRBD1	TRBV5-6	TRBJ2-7	CASSLAGTGGREQYF	TGTGCCAGCAGCTTGGCGGGGACAGGGGGTAGAGAGCAGTACTTC
NA	14	TRBD1	TRBV7-2	TRBJ2-7	CASSSLDRTHEQYF	TGTGCCAGCAGCTCCCTGGACAGGACCCACGAGCAGTACTTC
NA	12	NA	TRBV6-2/TRBV6-3	TRBJ2-7	CASSKSVLEQYF	TGTGCCAGCAGTAAGTCAGTCCTGGAGCAGTACTTC
NA	17	NA	TRBV19	TRBJ2-3	CASSIASGGLGSDTQYF	TGTGCCAGTAGTATCGCCTCCGGGGGGCTGGGGTCAGATACGCAGTATTTT
NA	15	NA	TRBV24-1	TRBJ1-1	CATSDLRVLGTEAFF	TGTGCCACCAGTGATCTCAGGGTTCTTGGCACTGAAGCTTTCTTT
NA	14	NA	TRBV2	TRBJ2-7	CASSAQGSSYEQYF	TGTGCCAGCAGTGCGCAGGGTAGCTCCTACGAGCAGTACTTC
NA	15	NA	TRBV30	TRBJ2-1	CAWSAPEGAHNEQFF	TGTGCCTGGAGTGCTCCGGAGGGGGCCCACAATGAGCAGTTCTTC
NA	17	NA	TRBV4-2	TRBJ2-7	CASSRDSRGAQAYEQYF	TGTGCCAGCAGCCGGGATTCCAGGGGGGCGCAGGCCTACGAGCAGTACTTC
NA	16	TRBD1	TRBV11-2	TRBJ2-7	CASSQTQGQGARRQYF	TGTGCCAGCAGCCAAACCCAGGGACAGGGGGCGCGTCGGCAGTACTTC
NA	14	NA	TRBV10-3	TRBJ2-2	CAISEPANTGELFF	TGTGCCATCAGTGAACCCGCGAACACCGGGGAGCTGTTTTTT
once	11	NA	TRBV7-8	TRBJ2-5	CASSPQETQYF	TGTGCCAGCAGCCCCCAAGAGACCCAGTACTTC
NA	15	TRBD2	TRBV14	TRBJ2-7	CASSQASGRAYEQYF	TGTGCCAGCAGCCAGGCTAGCGGGAGGGCGTACGAGCAGTACTTC
NA	15	NA	TRBV7-9	TRBJ2-1	CASSLAGGPHLEQFF	TGTGCCAGCAGCTTAGCCGGGGGACCGCACCTTGAGCAGTTCTTC
NA	14	NA	TRBV7-8	TRBJ2-7	CASSLALDPYEQYF	TGTGCCAGCAGCTTAGCGCTTGACCCCTACGAGCAGTACTTC
NA	14	TRBD2	TRBV11-2	TRBJ2-7	CASSLFAGEGEQYF	TGTGCCAGCAGCTTATTCGCGGGAGAAGGCGAGCAGTACTTC
NA	14	NA	TRBV2	TRBJ2-7	CASSGPRGQREQYF	TGTGCCAGCAGTGGCCCGCGGGGGCAAAGGGAGCAGTACTTC
once	15	NA	TRBV19	TRBJ1-3	CATRDSHFSGNTIYF	TGTGCCACGAGGGACTCCCATTTCTCTGGAAACACCATATATTTT
NA	15	NA	TRBV7-2	TRBJ1-5	CASSPSGGINQPQHF	TGTGCCAGCAGCCCATCGGGGGGGATAAATCAGCCCCAGCATTTT
few	15	TRBD1	TRBV6-5	TRBJ2-1	CASSLAGQGYNEQFF	TGTGCCAGCAGTTTGGCCGGACAGGGGTACAATGAGCAGTTCTTC
NA	12	NA	TRBV7-8	TRBJ1-5	CASSLYNQPQHF	TGTGCCAGCAGCCTTTATAATCAGCCCCAGCATTTT
NA	13	NA	TRBV10-3	TRBJ2-1	CAISHELWDEQFF	TGTGCCATCAGTCACGAACTGTGGGATGAGCAGTTCTTC
NA	16	TRBD1	TRBV18	TRBJ1-4	CASSEDRDRYNEKLFF	TGTGCCAGCTCAGAGGACCGGGACAGATATAATGAAAAACTGTTTTTT
NA	15	NA	TRBV6-2/TRBV6-3	TRBJ2-1	CASSSMGGTYNEQFF	TGTGCCAGCAGTTCTATGGGAGGAACCTACAATGAGCAGTTCTTC
NA	14	NA	TRBV29-1	TRBJ2-7	CSVGVGSTDHEQYF	TGCAGCGTTGGTGTGGGCTCTACTGACCACGAGCAGTACTTC
NA	14	TRBD1	TRBV19	TRBJ2-7	CASSTGQGVSEQYF	TGTGCCAGTAGTACGGGACAGGGGGTCTCCGAGCAGTACTTC
NA	14	NA	TRBV21-1	TRBJ1-5	CASNSDSSNQPQHF	TGTGCCAGCAACTCCGACAGTAGCAATCAGCCCCAGCATTTT
NA	16	NA	TRBV6-6	TRBJ1-5	CASSYDKAWSNQPQHF	TGTGCCAGCAGTTACGATAAGGCTTGGAGCAATCAGCCCCAGCATTTT